What follows is one T cell receptor beta chain and its context. The data were obtained in a study of blood T cell repertoires in COVID-19. Per the germline V gene, CDR1 is MDHEN and CDR2 is SYDVKM. V was shortened by 7 bases and J by 2 bases, with 9 bases between the two germline ends. This CDR3 has 13 amino acids. In the authors' methods: The authors estimated nucleated cell counts from reference gene primer amplification. Using immunoSEQ multiplex PCR, the repertoire was profiled, and TCRdb retains in-frame clones only, with some absent. From that table come the V and J calls and clone size; the DNA was used to work out D and trimming. The data show tens of thousands of clones, about 91% seen once.

This receptor was taken from a middle-aged man with active COVID-19. Sequenced material: peripheral blood. This chain joins TRBV28 and TRBJ1-5, with D perhaps TRBD1 (5 bases). The CDR3 is CASIQGRNQPQHF. DNA of the CDR3: TGTGCCAGCATCCAGGGCCGCAATCAGCCCCAGCATTTT.